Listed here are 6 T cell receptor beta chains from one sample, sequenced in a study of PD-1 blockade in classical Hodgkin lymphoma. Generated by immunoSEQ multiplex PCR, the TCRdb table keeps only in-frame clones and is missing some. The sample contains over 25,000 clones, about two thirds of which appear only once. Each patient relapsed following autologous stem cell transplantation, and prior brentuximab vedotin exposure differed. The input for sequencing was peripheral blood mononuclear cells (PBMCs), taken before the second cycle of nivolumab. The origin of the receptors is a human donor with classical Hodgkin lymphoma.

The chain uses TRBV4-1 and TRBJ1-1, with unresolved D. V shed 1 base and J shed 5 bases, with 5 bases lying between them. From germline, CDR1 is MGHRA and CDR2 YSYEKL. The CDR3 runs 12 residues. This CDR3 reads CASSQAGTEAFF. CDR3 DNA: TGCGCCAGCAGCCAAGCGGGTACTGAAGCTTTCTTT.

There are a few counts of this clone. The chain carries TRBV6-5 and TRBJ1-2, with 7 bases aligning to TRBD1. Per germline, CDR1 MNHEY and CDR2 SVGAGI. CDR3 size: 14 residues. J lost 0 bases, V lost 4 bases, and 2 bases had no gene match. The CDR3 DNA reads TGTGCCAGCAGTTTGACAGGGTCTAACTATGGCTACACCTTC. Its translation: CASSLTGSNYGYTF.

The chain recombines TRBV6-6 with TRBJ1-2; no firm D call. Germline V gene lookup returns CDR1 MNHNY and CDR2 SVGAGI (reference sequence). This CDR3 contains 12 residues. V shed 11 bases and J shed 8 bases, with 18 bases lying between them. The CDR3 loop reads CAVGGRIYGYTF. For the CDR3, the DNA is TGTGCCGTTGGCGGTCGAATATACGGCTACACCTTC.

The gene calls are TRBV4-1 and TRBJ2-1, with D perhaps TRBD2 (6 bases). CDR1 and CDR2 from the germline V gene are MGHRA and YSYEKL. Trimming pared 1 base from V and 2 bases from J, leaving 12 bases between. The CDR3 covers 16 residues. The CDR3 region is CASSQVGGKAYNEQFF. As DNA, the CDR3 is TGCGCCAGCAGCCAAGTGGGGGGAAAAGCCTACAATGAGCAGTTCTTC.

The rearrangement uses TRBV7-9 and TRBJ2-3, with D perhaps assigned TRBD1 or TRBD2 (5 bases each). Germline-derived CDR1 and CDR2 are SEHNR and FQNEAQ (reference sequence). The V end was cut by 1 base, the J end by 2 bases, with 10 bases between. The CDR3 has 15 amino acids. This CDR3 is CASSLGPGTTDTQYF. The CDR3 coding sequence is TGTGCCAGCAGCTTAGGTCCAGGGACCACAGATACGCAGTATTTT.

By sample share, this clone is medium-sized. CDR3 loop: CASSQGPGDILEKLFF. In DNA form, the CDR3 reads TGTGCCAGCAGCCAAGGGCCGGGGGACATTCTGGAAAAACTGTTTTTT. The chain is built from TRBV14 and TRBJ1-4, with a weak D call TRBD1 (6 bases). The CDR3 spans 16 residues. Between the trimmed V and J ends, which lost 1 base and 8 bases, there was a span of 17 bases. The germline gives CDR1 SGHDN, CDR2 FVKESK.